The 25 T cell receptor beta chains below come from one sample, sequenced in a study of PD-1 blockade in mismatch repair-deficient tumors. Clones were read by immunoSEQ multiplex PCR, and TCRdb kept only the in-frame ones, dropping some. Of just over 25,000 clones in the sample, roughly 84% are singletons; the top ten hold more than 2.5%. This sample comprised PBMCs, obtained before pembrolizumab treatment. Receptors originate from an adult with mismatch repair-deficient cancer.

This chain links TRBV5-4 with TRBJ1-2; 8 bases map to TRBD1. V shed 4 bases and J 5 bases; nucleotides not matched to a gene: 7. The CDR3 has 14 residues. Per the germline V gene, CDR1 is SGHNT and CDR2 is YYREEE (reference sequence). The CDR3 coding sequence is TGTGCCAGCAGCCCCAGTACAGGGGGGTATGGCTACACCTTC. Its protein product is CASSPSTGGYGYTF. The full variable domain, in which reference TRBV5-4 and TRBJ1-2 provide the parts outside the CDR3, is ETGVTQSPTHLIKTRGQQVTLRCSSQSGHNTVSWYQQALGQGPQFIFQYYREEENGRGNFPPRFSGLQFPNYSSELNVNALELDDSALYLCASSPSTGGYGYTFGSGTRLTVV.

This clone is a singleton in its sample. The rearrangement joins TRBV15 to TRBJ2-5; TRBD2 matches 7 bases. Germline loops: CDR1 LNHNV, CDR2 YYDKDF (reference sequence). The CDR3 spans 19 residues. Losses at the gene ends were 0 bases for V and 4 bases for J; bases not matched to a gene: 17. The chain's CDR3 is CATSRDYLGVRETGETQYF. The CDR3 region has the DNA TGTGCCACCAGCAGAGATTATCTTGGGGTGCGGGAGACTGGAGAGACCCAGTACTTC.

This clone has more than one count but fewer than ten. The chain is built from TRBV6-1 and TRBJ2-7; 8 bases match TRBD2. Trimming at V came to 6 bases and at J to 4 bases, leaving 5 bases not matched to a gene. Germline CDR1 is MNHNS and CDR2 is SASEGT. The length of the CDR3 is 13 residues. Here the CDR3 DNA reads TGTGCCAGCAGACTAGCGGAGGTTTACGAGCAGTACTTC. This sequence encodes CASRLAEVYEQYF.

J is TRBJ2-1 and V is TRBV4-1; 11 bases match TRBD2. This CDR3 has 15 residues. Trimming cost V 7 bases and J 4 bases; bases outside gene matches: 6. Per germline, CDR1 MGHRA and CDR2 YSYEKL. The CDR3 DNA is TGCGCCAGCACCTCAAGACTAGCGGGATACAATGAGCAGTTCTTC. It translates to CASTSRLAGYNEQFF.

The chain has TRBV18 and TRBJ2-7; 8 nucleotides align to TRBD2. Losses at the gene ends were 3 bases for V and 0 bases for J; bases not matched to a gene: 13. In germline, CDR1 is KGHSH, CDR2 LQKENI. The CDR3 contains 18 residues. The CDR3 is CASSPQRASSGVSYEQYF. The DNA of the CDR3 is TGTGCCAGCTCACCTCAAAGGGCGAGTAGCGGGGTCTCCTACGAGCAGTACTTC.

The rearrangement uses TRBV11-2 and TRBJ1-2; 10 positions match TRBD1. The CDR3 contains 16 residues. Germline V gives CDR1 SGHAT, CDR2 FQNNGV. The trim removed 5 bases at V and 1 base at J, leaving 7 bases unmatched. This CDR3 reads CASSPRQGAGNYGYTF. In nucleotides, the CDR3 is TGTGCCAGCAGCCCGAGACAGGGGGCGGGTAACTATGGCTACACCTTC.

This rearrangement joins TRBV2 to TRBJ1-5, with TRBD1 matching 8 bases. The V gene end was trimmed by 4 bases and the J gene end by 2 bases; junction bases not matched to a gene: 4. This CDR3 spans 15 amino acids. Germline CDR1 SNHLY, CDR2 FYNNEI. The CDR3 coding sequence is TGTGCCAGCAGTGTTGACAGGGGTGGCAATCAGCCCCAGCATTTT. Translating gives CASSVDRGGNQPQHF.

This chain uses TRBV5-1 with TRBJ1-6; maybe TRBD1 (6 bases). This CDR3 region has 17 residues. The V gene's germline CDR1 is SGHRS and CDR2 YFSETQ. Trimming pared 4 bases from V and 0 bases from J, leaving 14 bases between. The CDR3 nucleotides are TGCGCCAGCAGCCCGAGACAGGTTATCTCCTATAATTCACCCCTCCACTTT. Amino acids: CASSPRQVISYNSPLHF.

This clone came up once. This CDR3 is CASSQERGDNEQFF. The CDR3 DNA follows: TGTGCCAGCAGCCAAGAACGGGGGGACAATGAGCAGTTCTTC. V gene TRBV14 combines with J gene TRBJ2-1; 7 bases are shared with TRBD2. The CDR3 is 14 amino acids. J lost 5 bases, V lost 0 bases, and 1 base had no gene match. Per the germline V gene, CDR1 is SGHDN and CDR2 is FVKESK.

The chain employs TRBV27 and TRBJ1-1, with 9 bases aligning to TRBD1. The V gene's germline CDR1 is MNHEY and CDR2 SMNVEV (reference sequence). CDR3 length: 14 residues. With 5 bases clipped from V and 8 bases from J, the junction kept 9 bases outside the gene matches. The CDR3 loop reads CASSPITGGSEAFF. In DNA form, the CDR3 reads TGTGCCAGCAGTCCGATCACAGGGGGCAGCGAAGCTTTCTTT.

J is TRBJ1-1 and V is TRBV2, with TRBD1 matching 10 bases. CDR1 and CDR2 (germline): SNHLY, FYNNEI. The V and J ends lost 6 bases and 4 bases, in that order; junction bases with no gene match: 11. This CDR3 contains 16 residues. CDR3 sequence (DNA): TGTGCCAGCAGCCAACGAGGGACAGGGGTTCTCACTGAAGCTTTCTTT. It specifies CASSQRGTGVLTEAFF.

This clone showed up just a few times. CDR3: CASNSGRSSYEQYF. The CDR3 DNA reads as TGTGCCAGCAATAGCGGGAGGAGCTCCTACGAGCAGTACTTC. The rearrangement links TRBV27 to TRBJ2-7; 10 bases are a match to TRBD2. The length of the CDR3 is 14 residues. After removal of 7 bases from V and 0 bases from J, the junction contained 3 bases not matched to a gene. Germline CDR1 and CDR2: MNHEY and SMNVEV (reference sequence).

The CDR3, as DNA: TGTGCCAGCATTCTACAGGGGAGCACAGATACGCAGTATTTT. It codes for CASILQGSTDTQYF. The genes are TRBV6-1 and TRBJ2-3; 7 bases match TRBD1. Germline V gene lookup returns CDR1 MNHNS and CDR2 SASEGT. This CDR3 is built from 14 residues. V was clipped by 7 bases and J by 0 bases; unmatched bases: 4.

This clone was recorded a few times. V and J are TRBV5-1 and TRBJ2-7, with TRBD2 identical over 7 bases. Germline V CDR1 and CDR2: SGHRS, YFSETQ. The CDR3 loop spans 15 amino acids. V was pared by 3 bases and J by 0 bases, with 6 bases of the junction left unmatched. CDR3 sequence reads: CASSSSGSSSYEQYF. The CDR3 region has the DNA TGCGCCAGCAGCTCTAGCGGATCAAGCTCCTACGAGCAGTACTTC.

The gene calls are TRBV4-1 and TRBJ2-1, with 15 bases matching TRBD2. This CDR3 has 19 amino acids. J gave up 9 bases and V 5 bases, and 17 bases lay outside the gene matches. CDR1 MGHRA and CDR2 YSYEKL come from the germline V gene. CDR3 in amino acids: CASSKGLAGGKGMRIEQFF. CDR3 nucleotide sequence: TGCGCCAGCAGCAAGGGACTAGCGGGAGGAAAAGGTATGAGAATTGAGCAGTTCTTC.

This clone was detected once. The chain recombines TRBV5-1 with TRBJ2-2, with TRBD2 matching 12 bases. The trim removed 4 bases at V and 1 base at J, leaving 2 bases unmatched. The CDR3 length is 16 residues. Germline CDR1 and CDR2: SGHRS and YFSETQ. The CDR3 nucleotides read TGCGCCAGCAGCCTGACTAGCGGGAGGAACACCGGGGAGCTGTTTTTT. This sequence encodes CASSLTSGRNTGELFF.

The rearrangement uses TRBV11-2 and TRBJ2-1; D possibly corresponds to TRBD2 (5 bases). The germline CDR1 and CDR2 sequences are SGHAT and FQNNGV. Trimming shortened V by 7 bases and J by 4 bases, and 11 bases separated the two germline ends. This CDR3 region has 13 residues. The CDR3 reads CASKRTQYNEQFF. CDR3 DNA sequence: TGTGCCAGCAAGCGGACGCAATACAATGAGCAGTTCTTC.

The V and J genes are TRBV14 and TRBJ2-6, with a tentative D call TRBD2 (5 bases). V lost 4 bases to trimming and J lost 1 base, with 20 bases between them. This CDR3 spans 19 amino acids. Germline V gives CDR1 SGHDN, CDR2 FVKESK. In DNA form, the CDR3 reads TGTGCCAGCAGCCCCGGGGAGAAGGGCCTTTTTTCTGGGGCCAACGTCCTGACTTTC. It translates to CASSPGEKGLFSGANVLTF.

The genes are TRBV6-5 and TRBJ2-7; possible D gene TRBD1, 7 bases. Germline CDR1 reads MNHEY; CDR2 reads SVGAGI. The CDR3 is made up of 15 amino acids. Trimming removed 0 bases at V and 5 bases at J, with 14 bases between. The CDR3: CASSYSFTGEDEQYF. DNA of the CDR3: TGTGCCAGCAGTTACTCGTTTACAGGGGAGGACGAGCAGTACTTC.

The chain recombines TRBV5-4 with TRBJ2-1; TRBD1 aligns across 7 bases. The germline CDR1 and CDR2 sequences are SGHNT and YYREEE (reference sequence). The junction had 8 bases not matched to a gene; V was cut back by 2 bases and J by 0 bases. This CDR3 is built from 17 residues. The CDR3 DNA reads as TGTGCCAGCAGCTTTGGAGACAGGGTCAGCTCCTACAATGAGCAGTTCTTC. Residues: CASSFGDRVSSYNEQFF.

This chain connects TRBV30 to TRBJ1-1; 7 nucleotides agree with TRBD1. The CDR3 totals 12 residues. The germline CDR1 and CDR2 sequences are GTSNPN and SVGIG (reference sequence). In DNA, the CDR3 is TGTGCGGAACAGGGGATGAACACTGAAGCTTTCTTT. Its translation: CAEQGMNTEAFF.

This chain joins TRBV18 and TRBJ2-1; D is possibly TRBD2 (6 bases). Trimming left V 3 bases short and J 4 bases short, with 22 bases between. Germline V gene data show CDR1 as KGHSH and CDR2 as LQKENI. The CDR3 runs 18 residues. CDR3 bases: TGTGCCAGCTCACCGATACTAGCAGTAGAAAGGGTTTACAATGAGCAGTTCTTC. Translated: CASSPILAVERVYNEQFF. Full variable domain (rest looked up from reference TRBV18 and TRBJ2-1): NAGVMQNPRHLVRRRGQEARLRCSPMKGHSHVYWYRQLPEEGLKFMVYLQKENIIDESGMPKERFSAEFPKEGPSILRIQQVVRGDSAAYFCASSPILAVERVYNEQFFGPGTRLTVL.

V gene TRBV5-3 combines with J gene TRBJ2-5, with D possibly matching TRBD1 (5 bases). TRBV5-3 is an ORF, with its function uncertain. V gave up 4 bases and J gave up 5 bases, with 21 bases separating them. CDR3 size: 16 residues. CDR3 DNA sequence: TGTGCCAGAAGCCCCTTACGACAGCCGTTGATGGAGACCCAGTACTTC. Protein product: CARSPLRQPLMETQYF.

This chain joins TRBV7-9 and TRBJ1-1; D is uncertain. From germline, CDR1 is SEHNR and CDR2 FQNEAQ (reference sequence). Trimming pared 5 bases from V and 5 bases from J, leaving 12 bases between. The CDR3 has 13 amino acids. The CDR3 loop reads CASSPLRGTEAFF. The CDR3 coding sequence is TGTGCCAGCAGCCCATTACGGGGTACTGAAGCTTTCTTT.

The rearrangement links TRBV6-6 to TRBJ2-7; a weak D match, TRBD2 (6 bases). V was cut by 2 bases and J by 4 bases, with 18 bases left in between. The CDR3 covers 16 residues. CDR1 MNHNY and CDR2 SVGAGI come from the germline V gene (reference sequence). The CDR3 spells CASSYTGLRSGYEQYF. The CDR3 nucleotides are TGTGCCAGCAGTTACACGGGTTTGCGGAGCGGGTACGAGCAGTACTTC.